This TCR beta chain was found in a study of blood T cell repertoires in COVID-19. Study background: The United States, Italy and Spain provided the acute and convalescent COVID-19 samples. T cells, B-cell-depleted T cells, or PBMCs supplied cDNA or gDNA.

Original handling: Reference gene primer amplification gave estimated nucleated cell counts. The method was immunoSEQ multiplex PCR; TCRdb's version includes in-frame clones alone and lacks a portion of them. V, J and clone size derive from that table, while D and trimming were established from the DNA sequence. This table has more than 70,000 clones, approximately 86% appearing once. The TCR originated in a man in his fifties with active or convalescent COVID-19. Specimen: peripheral blood.

DNA of the CDR3: TGTGCCAGCAGCCAAGAACCGACAGAAACTTATGGCTACACCTTC. Protein: CASSQEPTETYGYTF. The chain couples TRBV4-2 to TRBJ1-2; D might be TRBD1 (5 bases). This CDR3 has 15 residues. Trimming left V 0 bases short and J 5 bases short, with 13 bases between. Germline V gives CDR1 LGHNA, CDR2 YNFKEQ.